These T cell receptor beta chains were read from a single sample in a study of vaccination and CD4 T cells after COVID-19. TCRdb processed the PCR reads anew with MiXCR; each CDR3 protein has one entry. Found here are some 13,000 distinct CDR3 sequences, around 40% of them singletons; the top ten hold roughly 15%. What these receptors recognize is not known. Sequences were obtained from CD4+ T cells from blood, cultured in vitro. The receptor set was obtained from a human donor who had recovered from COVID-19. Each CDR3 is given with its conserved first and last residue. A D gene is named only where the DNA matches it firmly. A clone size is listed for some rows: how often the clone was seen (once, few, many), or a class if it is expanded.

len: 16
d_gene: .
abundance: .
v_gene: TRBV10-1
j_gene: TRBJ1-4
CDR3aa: CASSDWSRTVNEKLFF

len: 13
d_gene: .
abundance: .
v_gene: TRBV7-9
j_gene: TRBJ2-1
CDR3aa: CAINEEGGRKQFF

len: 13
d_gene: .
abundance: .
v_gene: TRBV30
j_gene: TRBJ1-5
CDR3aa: CAWSVQEGPPQHF

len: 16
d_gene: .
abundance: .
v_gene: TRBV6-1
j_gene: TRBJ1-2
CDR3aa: CASSEARRKGSYGYTF

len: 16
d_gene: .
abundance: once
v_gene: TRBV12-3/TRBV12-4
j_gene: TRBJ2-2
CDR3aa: CASSFWRPTNTGELFF

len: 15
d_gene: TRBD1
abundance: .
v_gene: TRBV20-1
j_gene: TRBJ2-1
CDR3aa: CSARDPRDRNNEQFF

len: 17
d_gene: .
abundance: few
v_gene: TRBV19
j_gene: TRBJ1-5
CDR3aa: CASSINGSPGSNQPQHF

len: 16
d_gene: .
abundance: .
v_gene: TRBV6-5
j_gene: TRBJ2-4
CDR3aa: CASSYARQQLKNIQYF

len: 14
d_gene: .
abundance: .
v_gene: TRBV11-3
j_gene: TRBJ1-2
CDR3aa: CASSFDGGRDGYTF

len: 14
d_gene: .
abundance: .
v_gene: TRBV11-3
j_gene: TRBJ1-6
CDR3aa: CASSRSSYNSPLHF

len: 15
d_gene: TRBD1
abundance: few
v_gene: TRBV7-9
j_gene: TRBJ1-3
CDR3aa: CASSRELGGENTIYF

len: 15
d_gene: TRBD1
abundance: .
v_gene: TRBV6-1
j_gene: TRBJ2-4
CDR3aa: CASTGTGGLGNIQYF

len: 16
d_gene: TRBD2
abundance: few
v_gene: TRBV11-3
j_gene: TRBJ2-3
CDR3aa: CASSLYSGGARDTQYF

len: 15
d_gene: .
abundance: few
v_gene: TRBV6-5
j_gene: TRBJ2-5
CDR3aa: CASSYLGSGGETQYF

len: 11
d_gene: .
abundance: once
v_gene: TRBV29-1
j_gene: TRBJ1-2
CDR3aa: CSVEDFSLLSF

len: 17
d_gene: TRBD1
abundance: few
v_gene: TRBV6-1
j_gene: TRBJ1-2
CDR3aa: CASSAGQGFQANYGYTF

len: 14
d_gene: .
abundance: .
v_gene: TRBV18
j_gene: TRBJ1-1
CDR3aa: CASSFGSMNTEAFF

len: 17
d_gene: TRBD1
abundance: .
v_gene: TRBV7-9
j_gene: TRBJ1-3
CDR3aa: CASSTYRGQGSGNTIYF

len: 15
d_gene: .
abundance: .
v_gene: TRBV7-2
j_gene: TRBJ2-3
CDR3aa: CASSLGGGITDTQYF

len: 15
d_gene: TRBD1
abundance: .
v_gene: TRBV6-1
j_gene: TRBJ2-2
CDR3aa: CASRGQVTYTGELFF

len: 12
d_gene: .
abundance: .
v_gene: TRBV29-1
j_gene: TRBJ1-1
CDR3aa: CSVNRDGGQAFF

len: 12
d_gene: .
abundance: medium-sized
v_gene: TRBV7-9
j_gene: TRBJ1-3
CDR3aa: CASSSDGDTIYF

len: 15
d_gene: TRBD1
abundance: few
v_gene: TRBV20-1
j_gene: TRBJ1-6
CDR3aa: CSARSLTGDNSPLHF

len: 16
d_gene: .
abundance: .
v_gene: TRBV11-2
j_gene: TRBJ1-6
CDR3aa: CASRGLDRSNNSPLHF

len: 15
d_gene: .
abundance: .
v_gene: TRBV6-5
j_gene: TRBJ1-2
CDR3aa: CASSSTVGGSGGYTF

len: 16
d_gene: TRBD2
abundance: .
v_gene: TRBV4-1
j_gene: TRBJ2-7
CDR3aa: CASSHERGGISYEQYF

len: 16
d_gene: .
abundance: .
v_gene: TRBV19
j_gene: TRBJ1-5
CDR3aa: CASSILEGRSNQPQHF

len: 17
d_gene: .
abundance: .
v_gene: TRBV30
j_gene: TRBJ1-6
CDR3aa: CAWKAEVGIGYNSPLHF

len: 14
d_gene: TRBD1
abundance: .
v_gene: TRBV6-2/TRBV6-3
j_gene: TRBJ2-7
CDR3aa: CASSQGQNTYEQYF

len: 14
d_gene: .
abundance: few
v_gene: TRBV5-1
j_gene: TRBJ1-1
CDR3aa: CASSYSGAGTEAFF

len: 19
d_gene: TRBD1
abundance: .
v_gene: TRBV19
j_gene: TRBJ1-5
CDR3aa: CASSPRRTGTGGLNQPQHF

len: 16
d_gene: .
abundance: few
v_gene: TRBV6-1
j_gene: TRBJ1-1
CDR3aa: CASSLGWSGVDTEAFF

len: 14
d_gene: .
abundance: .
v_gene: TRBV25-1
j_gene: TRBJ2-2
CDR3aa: CASSDSRAGGELFF

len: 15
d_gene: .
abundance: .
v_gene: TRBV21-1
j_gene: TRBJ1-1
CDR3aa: CASCNPGLKRTEAFF

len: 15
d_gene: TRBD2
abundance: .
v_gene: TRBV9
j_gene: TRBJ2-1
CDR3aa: CASSVTAGGYNEQFF

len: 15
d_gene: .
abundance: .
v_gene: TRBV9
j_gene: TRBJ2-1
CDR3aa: CASSPGGPSYNEQFF

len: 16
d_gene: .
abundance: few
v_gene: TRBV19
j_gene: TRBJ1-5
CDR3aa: CASRDTGGYSNQPQHF

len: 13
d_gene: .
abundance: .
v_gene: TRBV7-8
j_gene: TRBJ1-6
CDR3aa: CASSLVFYSPLHF

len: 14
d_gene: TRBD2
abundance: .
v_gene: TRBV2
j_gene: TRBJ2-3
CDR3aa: CASSSGGGTDTQYF

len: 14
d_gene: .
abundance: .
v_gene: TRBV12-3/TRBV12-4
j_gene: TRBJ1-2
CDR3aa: CASRRRGAVRGYTF

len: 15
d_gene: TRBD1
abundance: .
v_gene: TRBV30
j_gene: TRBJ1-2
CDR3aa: CAWSSPGQGIYGYTF

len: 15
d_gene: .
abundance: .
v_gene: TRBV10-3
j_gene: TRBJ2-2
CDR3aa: CAISESVDTTGELFF

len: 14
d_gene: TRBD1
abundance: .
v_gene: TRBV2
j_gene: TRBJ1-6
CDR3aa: CASKTDRDNSPLHF

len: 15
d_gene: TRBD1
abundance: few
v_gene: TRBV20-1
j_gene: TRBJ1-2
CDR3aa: CSAQPGQGANYGYTF

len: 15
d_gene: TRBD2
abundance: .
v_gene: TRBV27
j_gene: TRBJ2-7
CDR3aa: CASSSTSGGAGEQYF

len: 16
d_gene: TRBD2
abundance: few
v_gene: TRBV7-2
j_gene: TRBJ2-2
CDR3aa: CASSLLGGGLTGELFF

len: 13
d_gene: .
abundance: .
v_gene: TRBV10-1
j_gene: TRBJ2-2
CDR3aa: CASSEPGTGELFF

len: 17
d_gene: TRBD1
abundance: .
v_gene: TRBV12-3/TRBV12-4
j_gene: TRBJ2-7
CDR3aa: CASSFQQGVVRGHEQYF